These 27 T cell receptor beta chains were all obtained from the same sample, sequenced in a study of beta chain features in type 1 diabetes. As every portion of the isolated RNA was reverse transcribed, the sequencing read expressed TCRB transcripts. The data were produced by immunoSEQ multiplex PCR, yet TCRdb's version contains in-frame clones alone and is incomplete. The top ten hold 0.035% to 0.05% of the sample, which has 350,000 or so clones, roughly a fifth seen once. Sample: naive CD4+ T cells from blood. The receptors stem from a woman between 18 and 29 years old in good health.

The table lists this clone with a few counts. This sequence joins TRBV18 and TRBJ2-7, with 10 bases aligning to TRBD2. The CDR3 sequence is 12 residues long. Germline CDR1 KGHSH, CDR2 LQKENI. Trimming cost V 5 bases and J 5 bases; bases outside gene matches: 0. CDR3 sequence: CASSTSGNEQYF. As DNA, the CDR3 is TGTGCCAGCTCAACTAGCGGGAACGAGCAGTACTTC.

This clone was seen only a few times. This chain uses TRBV30 with TRBJ1-1; no firm D call. This CDR3 is 11 amino acids long. Germline CDR1 GTSNPN, CDR2 SVGIG (reference sequence). V was cut by 0 bases and J by 7 bases, with 6 bases left in between. The CDR3, as DNA: TGTGCCTGGAGTGTGGTGAGTGAAGCTTTCTTT. This translates into CAWSVVSEAFF.

This clone was counted a few times. The rearrangement joins TRBV11-2 to TRBJ1-2, with D unresolved. Germline loops: CDR1 SGHAT, CDR2 FQNNGV. V was pared by 5 bases and J by 2 bases, with 15 bases between. CDR3 length: 15 residues. Here the CDR3 reads CASSPRSAGNYGYTF. CDR3 coding DNA: TGTGCCAGCAGCCCCAGGTCGGCCGGAAACTATGGCTACACCTTC. The full variable domain, completed using reference TRBV11-2 and TRBJ1-2, is EAGVAQSPRYKIIEKRQSVAFWCNPISGHATLYWYQQILGQGPKLLIQFQNNGVVDDSQLPKDRFSAERLKGVDSTLKIQPAKLEDSAVYLCASSPRSAGNYGYTFGSGTRLTVV.

The DNA of the CDR3 is TGTGCCAGCAGCTTTGGAGCGGGAGGTCCCACAGATACGCAGTATTTT. This gives the protein CASSFGAGGPTDTQYF. The V gene is TRBV5-4, the J gene TRBJ2-3; 9 positions agree with TRBD2. CDR1 and CDR2 from the germline V gene are SGHNT and YYREEE (reference sequence). V shed 2 bases and J 2 bases; nucleotides not matched to a gene: 6. This CDR3 spans 16 amino acids.

This clone was counted between two and nine times. This chain uses TRBV7-8 with TRBJ2-1; 10 positions match TRBD2. With 0 bases clipped from V and 8 bases from J, the junction kept 7 bases outside the gene matches. The V gene's germline CDR1 is SGHVS and CDR2 FQNEAQ. The CDR3 spans 16 residues. This CDR3 reads CASSLARSGRGHEQFF. CDR3 nucleotide sequence: TGTGCCAGCAGCTTAGCGCGAAGCGGGAGGGGCCATGAGCAGTTCTTC.

This chain joins TRBV5-1 and TRBJ1-2, with D tentatively TRBD1 (5 bases). This CDR3 contains 16 residues. Germline loops: CDR1 SGHRS, CDR2 YFSETQ. Trimming pared 0 bases from V and 5 bases from J, leaving 17 bases between. CDR3 sequence (DNA): TGCGCCAGCAGCTTGGGGGGCGTCGACAGCCCTTATGGCTACACCTTC. It codes for CASSLGGVDSPYGYTF.

V usage is TRBV7-9 and J usage is TRBJ1-4; D might be TRBD1 (6 bases). This CDR3 region has 14 residues. The germline V and J ends were trimmed by 8 bases and 5 bases, with 15 bases remaining between them. CDR1 and CDR2 from the germline V gene are SEHNR and FQNEAQ (reference sequence). CDR3 sequence reads: CASRRGRENEKLFF. The DNA for the CDR3 is TGTGCCAGCCGAAGGGGGAGGGAGAATGAAAAACTGTTTTTT.

The chain uses TRBV18 and TRBJ1-2; D is uncertain. The V end lost 2 bases, the J end lost 0 bases, and 10 bases lay between the germline ends. The CDR3 extends over 15 amino acids. Germline-derived CDR1 and CDR2 are KGHSH and LQKENI. CDR3 protein: CASSPSSDTNYGYTF. The DNA of the CDR3 is TGTGCCAGCTCACCAAGTTCTGACACTAACTATGGCTACACCTTC.

This clone has a handful of counts. The genes are TRBV29-1 and TRBJ2-1; 7 nucleotides match TRBD1. The CDR3 sequence is 14 residues long. Germline V gene data show CDR1 as SQVTM and CDR2 as ANQGSEA. The junction had 8 bases not matched to a gene; V was cut back by 7 bases and J by 2 bases. The CDR3 spells CSGLTGEPYNEQFF. CDR3 nucleotide sequence: TGCAGCGGTCTAACAGGGGAACCCTACAATGAGCAGTTCTTC.

The V and J genes are TRBV5-1 and TRBJ1-1; D perhaps matches TRBD1 (6 bases). V lost 4 bases, J lost 4 bases, and 11 bases lay in between. The CDR3 is 13 residues long. The germline V gene has CDR1 SGHRS and CDR2 YFSETQ. The CDR3 DNA reads TGCGCCAGCAGCCCTGGACAGTTCACTGAAGCTTTCTTT. Translating it yields CASSPGQFTEAFF.

In its sample, this clone was seen a few times. V usage is TRBV30 and J usage is TRBJ2-3, with D possibly being TRBD1 (5 bases). The CDR3 runs 15 residues. The germline CDR1 and CDR2 sequences are GTSNPN and SVGIG (reference sequence). V lost 4 bases, J lost 2 bases, and 16 bases lay in between. The chain's CDR3 is CAWTKGQQNTDTQYF. Written as DNA, the CDR3 is TGTGCCTGGACAAAGGGGCAGCAGAACACAGATACGCAGTATTTT.

The V gene is TRBV19, the J gene TRBJ1-5; 7 nucleotides match TRBD1. Trimming took 6 bases from V and 7 from J; bases not matched to a gene: 6. The CDR3 contains 13 residues. Looked up from germline, CDR1 is LNHDA and CDR2 is SQIVND (reference sequence). Written as DNA, the CDR3 is TGTGCCAGTAGCGAGGGGGCGGAACAGCCCCAGCATTTT. As protein: CASSEGAEQPQHF.

This clone was observed a handful of times. The V call is TRBV27, the J call TRBJ2-7; the D is unclear. The CDR3 sequence is 13 residues long. Germline V gene lookup returns CDR1 MNHEY and CDR2 SMNVEV (reference sequence). Between the trimmed V and J ends, which lost 4 bases and 4 bases, there was a span of 11 bases. CDR3 DNA: TGTGCCAGCAGTTCCGGTAAATTTTACGAGCAGTACTTC. As protein: CASSSGKFYEQYF.

Points on this clone: In the same sample, other DNA sequences code for this CDR3. This chain connects TRBV18 to TRBJ2-5; TRBD1 matches 11 bases. The CDR3 is 15 amino acids. Germline V gives CDR1 KGHSH, CDR2 LQKENI. The V gene end was trimmed by 2 bases and the J gene end by 1 base; junction bases not matched to a gene: 0. CDR3 nucleotides: TGTGCCAGCTCACCAGGGACAGGGGGCCAAGAGACCCAGTACTTC. Translated, it gives CASSPGTGGQETQYF.

This clone was found a few times. This chain uses TRBV4-1 with TRBJ1-5; 8 bases align to TRBD1. V shed 5 bases and J 5 bases; nucleotides not matched to a gene: 8. Germline lookup yields CDR1 MGHRA and CDR2 YSYEKL. The CDR3 runs 15 residues. For the CDR3, the DNA is TGCGCCAGCAGCACCCGACAGGGGATGGATCAGCCCCAGCATTTT. It specifies CASSTRQGMDQPQHF.

This clone was observed a handful of times. The chain links TRBV4-1 to TRBJ1-1, with 7 bases fitting TRBD1. This CDR3 is 15 amino acids long. Germline V gene sequence: CDR1 MGHRA, CDR2 YSYEKL. Trimming took 2 bases from V and 3 from J; bases not matched to a gene: 6. The CDR3 loop reads CASSQHVTGDTEAFF. CDR3 coding DNA: TGCGCCAGCAGCCAACACGTTACAGGGGACACTGAAGCTTTCTTT.

The V gene is TRBV11-2, the J gene TRBJ2-1, with 9 bases fitting TRBD2. Losses at the gene ends were 5 bases for V and 7 bases for J; bases not matched to a gene: 12. This CDR3 is built from 16 residues. CDR1 and CDR2 (germline): SGHAT, FQNNGV. DNA of the CDR3: TGTGCCAGCAGCCTCCACCGTGGGACTAGCTCAAATGAGCAGTTCTTC. It specifies CASSLHRGTSSNEQFF.

This chain links TRBV19 with TRBJ2-7, with 10 bases aligning to TRBD1. Trimming cost V 7 bases and J 6 bases; bases outside gene matches: 12. The CDR3 is made up of 15 amino acids. Germline loops: CDR1 LNHDA, CDR2 SQIVND (reference sequence). The CDR3 DNA reads TGTGCCAGTACCCCTCCGGGACAGGGGACGCGCGAGCAGTACTTC. Amino acid sequence: CASTPPGQGTREQYF. Drawing the rest from reference TRBV19 and TRBJ2-7, the complete variable domain is DGGITQSPKYLFRKEGQNVTLSCEQNLNHDAMYWYRQDPGQGLRLIYYSQIVNDFQKGDIAEGYSVSREKKESFPLTVTSAQKNPTAFYLCASTPPGQGTREQYFGPGTRLTVT.

V is TRBV9 and J is TRBJ1-1; D is undetermined. V was shortened by 4 bases and J by 3 bases, with 13 bases between the two germline ends. Per germline, CDR1 SGDLS and CDR2 YYNGEE. CDR3 length: 14 amino acids. CDR3: CASSPRWGDTEAFF. The DNA for the CDR3 is TGTGCCAGCAGCCCCCGATGGGGAGACACTGAAGCTTTCTTT.

This clone was found a few times. The genes are TRBV5-1 and TRBJ2-7; 8 bases are a match to TRBD1. The CDR3 sequence is 13 residues long. Germline CDR1 and CDR2: SGHRS and YFSETQ. V gave up 0 bases and J gave up 6 bases; unmatched junction bases: 2. CDR3: CASSLGTGSEQYF. The CDR3 region has the DNA TGCGCCAGCAGCTTGGGGACAGGGTCCGAGCAGTACTTC.

V is TRBV10-3 and J is TRBJ1-2, with D perhaps matching TRBD1 (6 bases). The CDR3 contains 16 residues. Germline V gene lookup returns CDR1 ENHRY and CDR2 SYGVKD. Trimming took 4 bases from V and 8 from J, leaving 23 bases between them. The CDR3 DNA reads as TGTGCCATCAGTGCCCCCATTCGGGGGGCGCTGGGGGGCTACACCTTC. This codes for CAISAPIRGALGGYTF.

This CDR3 is CASSFARVGGEQFF. CDR3 nucleotides: TGTGCCAGCAGCTTTGCCAGGGTTGGCGGTGAGCAGTTCTTC. The chain is built from TRBV7-9 and TRBJ2-1, with TRBD1 as a possible D gene (5 bases). Germline V lookup: CDR1 SEHNR, CDR2 FQNEAQ (reference sequence). Trimming removed 3 bases at V and 9 bases at J, with 15 bases between. This CDR3 spans 14 amino acids.

This clone has more than one count but fewer than ten. Relative to the germline gene, one junction end is altered; a read error may explain this. The V call is TRBV4-2, the J call TRBJ2-3; 10 positions match TRBD2. CDR1 and CDR2 from the germline V gene are LGHNA and YNFKEQ. The CDR3 is made up of 18 amino acids. CDR3 loop: CASSQGSGRARVTDTQYF. CDR3 nucleotides: TGTGCCAGCAGTCAAGGAAGCGGGAGGGCCCGGGTCACAGATACGCAGTATTTT.

The chain couples TRBV30 to TRBJ2-5; D possibly corresponds to TRBD2 (6 bases). Looked up from germline, CDR1 is GTSNPN and CDR2 is SVGIG (reference sequence). V dropped 1 base and J dropped 5 bases, with 14 bases sitting between them. The CDR3 loop spans 14 amino acids. The CDR3 DNA is TGTGCCTGGAGTGCGGGACTTAGCCTCGAGACCCAGTACTTC. Translating it yields CAWSAGLSLETQYF. The full variable domain, rest sourced from reference TRBV30 and TRBJ2-5, is SQTIHQWPATLVQPVGSPLSLECTVEGTSNPNLYWYRQAAGRGLQLLFYSVGIGQISSEVPQNLSASRPQDRQFILSSKKLLLSDSGFYLCAWSAGLSLETQYFGPGTRLLVL.

This clone was seen a few times. The chain has TRBV7-2 and TRBJ2-2; TRBD2 aligns across 9 bases. V dropped 8 bases and J dropped 2; count of bases not matched to a gene: 6. The CDR3 spans 15 residues. Germline CDR1 and CDR2: SGHTA and FQGNSA. The CDR3 bases are TGTGCCAGCCGCGGGGGGGCAGGAAACACCGGGGAGCTGTTTTTT. Translation gives CASRGGAGNTGELFF. Using reference TRBV7-2 and TRBJ2-2 for the parts outside the CDR3, the full variable domain is GAGVSQSPSNKVTEKGKDVELRCDPISGHTALYWYRQSLGQGLEFLIYFQGNSAPDKSGLPSDRFSAERTGGSVSTLTIQRTQQEDSAVYLCASRGGAGNTGELFFGEGSRLTVL.

V usage is TRBV5-1 and J usage is TRBJ1-4, with unresolved D. This CDR3 spans 13 amino acids. With 5 bases removed from V and 3 bases from J, the gap between germline ends came to 8 bases. CDR1 and CDR2 from the germline V gene are SGHRS and YFSETQ. The CDR3 bases are TGCGCCAGCAGGTCCGGGGCTAATGAAAAACTGTTTTTT. Translating it yields CASRSGANEKLFF.

The CDR3 loop reads CSVDELNYGYTF. The CDR3 coding sequence is TGCAGCGTTGACGAACTAAACTATGGCTACACCTTC. This chain uses TRBV29-1 with TRBJ1-2; D call uncertain. Germline lookup yields CDR1 SQVTM and CDR2 ANQGSEA. V lost 3 bases and J 2 bases, leaving 7 bases between the germline ends. The CDR3 consists of 12 residues.